Presented here are 5 T cell receptor beta chains from one specimen sequenced in a study of blood T cell repertoires in COVID-19. The protocol was immunoSEQ multiplex PCR, while the TCRdb copy is restricted to in-frame clones and leaves out a portion. Among 150,000 or so clones, 84% were seen once, and the ten largest hold roughly 7.5%. The material sequenced was peripheral blood. These receptors originate from a man in his forties who had recovered from COVID-19.

This clone was detected a few times. The rearrangement uses TRBV6-2 or TRBV6-3 and TRBJ2-7; 8 nucleotides match TRBD1. CDR3 length: 14 residues. Germline values: CDR1 MNHEY, CDR2 SVGEGT. The V and J ends lost 2 bases and 2 bases, in that order; junction bases with no gene match: 2. CDR3 amino acids: CASSYRDRPYEQYF. As DNA, the CDR3 is TGTGCCAGCAGTTACAGGGACAGGCCCTACGAGCAGTACTTC.

V usage is TRBV25-1 and J usage is TRBJ2-7, with 8 bases that match TRBD1. The CDR3 runs to 14 residues. The V gene end was trimmed by 5 bases and the J gene end by 3 bases; junction bases not matched to a gene: 6. The germline V gene has CDR1 MGHDK and CDR2 SYGVNS. The CDR3 region is CASSQQGVIYEQYF. In DNA form, the CDR3 reads TGTGCCAGCAGTCAACAGGGGGTGATCTACGAGCAGTACTTC.

The chain combines TRBV6-5 with TRBJ2-2; D is unclear. The germline V gene encodes CDR1 MNHEY and CDR2 SVGAGI. The V gene lost 7 bases and the J gene lost 4 bases, with 13 bases spanning the gap. CDR3 length: 14 amino acids. For the CDR3, the DNA is TGTGCCAGCACCCTCTCCGGTGGCACCGGGGAGCTGTTTTTT. Amino acid sequence: CASTLSGGTGELFF.

This clone was found once. The chain carries TRBV9 and TRBJ2-2; 9 nucleotides line up with TRBD1. From germline, CDR1 is SGDLS and CDR2 YYNGEE. The CDR3 sequence is 17 residues long. V dropped 0 bases and J dropped 3; count of bases not matched to a gene: 6. Here the CDR3 reads CASSVVGTGLDTGELFF. The CDR3 region has the DNA TGTGCCAGCAGCGTAGTCGGGACAGGGCTGGACACCGGGGAGCTGTTTTTT.

The CDR3 nucleotides read TGTGCCAGCAGTCAGGGAAGCACAGATACGCAGTATTTT. Protein sequence: CASSQGSTDTQYF. The chain combines TRBV5-4 with TRBJ2-3, with TRBD1 as a possible D gene (5 bases). The germline V gene has CDR1 SGHNT and CDR2 YYREEE (reference sequence). The ends were cut back, 5 bases at V and 0 bases at J, with 7 bases in the middle. The CDR3 has 13 amino acids. The entire variable domain, with the rest obtained from reference TRBV5-4 and TRBJ2-3, is as follows: ETGVTQSPTHLIKTRGQQVTLRCSSQSGHNTVSWYQQALGQGPQFIFQYYREEENGRGNFPPRFSGLQFPNYSSELNVNALELDDSALYLCASSQGSTDTQYFGPGTRLTVL.